This T cell receptor beta chain was identified during a study of T cells expressing NK-cell markers. From the 5' RACE reads, TCRdb lists one entry per CDR3 protein and no DNA. The table for this sample gives some 340,000 distinct CDR3 sequences. This CDR3 spans 14 amino acids. CDR1 and CDR2 from the germline V gene are DFQATT and SNEGSKA (reference sequence). The chain couples TRBV20-1 to TRBJ2-4; lacking DNA, the TRBD1 call made by TCRdb goes unchecked. Sequenced sample: blood T cells: a sorted CD56 or NKG2C T cell subset, CD4+ or CD8+ T cells, or bulk PBMC T cells (not recorded which). The sequence derives from a man aged 18-69 years in good health. The CDR3 is CSASPGQGKNIQYF.